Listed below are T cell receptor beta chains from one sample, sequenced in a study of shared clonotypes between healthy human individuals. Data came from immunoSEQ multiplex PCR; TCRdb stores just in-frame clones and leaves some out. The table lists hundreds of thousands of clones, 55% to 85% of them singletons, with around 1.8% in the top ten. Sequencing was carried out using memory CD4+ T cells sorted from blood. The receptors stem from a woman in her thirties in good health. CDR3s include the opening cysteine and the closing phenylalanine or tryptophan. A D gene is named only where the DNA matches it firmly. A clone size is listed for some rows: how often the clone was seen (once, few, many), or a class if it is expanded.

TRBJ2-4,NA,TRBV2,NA,TGTGCCAGCAGGGGTCCACCTACAGCCAAAAACATTCAGTACTTC,CASRGPPTAKNIQYF
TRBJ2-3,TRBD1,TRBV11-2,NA,TGTGCCAGCTTCCGACAGGGTAGTCCAGATACGCAGTATTTT,CASFRQGSPDTQYF
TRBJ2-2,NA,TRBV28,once,TGTGCCAGCAATCCGGCACAGGGAAAGGGGATTATGACCGGGGAGCTGTTTTTT,CASNPAQGKGIMTGELFF
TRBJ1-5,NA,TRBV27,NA,TGTGCCAGCAGTTTTAGCGGGCAGATTGATCAGCCCCAGCATTTT,CASSFSGQIDQPQHF
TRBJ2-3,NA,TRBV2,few,TGTGCCAGCAGTGACCCTCTATGGGGCAGTCGCACAGATACGCAGTATTTT,CASSDPLWGSRTDTQYF
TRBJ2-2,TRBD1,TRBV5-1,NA,TGCGCCAGCAGCCCTCCCGGGACAGAGGACACCGGGGAGCTGTTTTTT,CASSPPGTEDTGELFF
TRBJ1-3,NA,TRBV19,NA,TGTGCCAGTAGTATTCGAACGGGGGGCTCTGGAAACACCATATATTTT,CASSIRTGGSGNTIYF
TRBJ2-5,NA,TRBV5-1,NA,TGCGCCAGCTTAAGGGACTTTGAAGGGGCCCAGTACTTC,CASLRDFEGAQYF
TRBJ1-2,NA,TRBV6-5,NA,TGTGCCAGCACCCCCGGGACAAACTATGGCTACACCTTC,CASTPGTNYGYTF
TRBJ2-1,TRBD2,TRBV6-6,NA,TGTGCCAGCAGCACTAGCGCTGATGAGCAGTTCTTC,CASSTSADEQFF
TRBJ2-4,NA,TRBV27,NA,TGTGCCAGCAGTTCCGCGGCAGAGGCTTTTGGCATTCAGTACTTC,CASSSAAEAFGIQYF
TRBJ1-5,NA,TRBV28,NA,TGTGCCAGCAGTCGGCAGCAAAATCAGCCCCAGCATTTT,CASSRQQNQPQHF
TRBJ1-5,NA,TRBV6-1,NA,TGTGCCAGCACGAAAACGAGAACCTTTAATCAGCCCCAGCATTTT,CASTKTRTFNQPQHF
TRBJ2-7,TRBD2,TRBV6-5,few,TGTGCCAGCAGTCCCGTGATAGCGGGATCGGGCGAGCAGTACTTC,CASSPVIAGSGEQYF
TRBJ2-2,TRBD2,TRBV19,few,TGTGCCAGTATGGGACTAGCCTTCGAGAACACCGGGGAGCTGTTTTTT,CASMGLAFENTGELFF
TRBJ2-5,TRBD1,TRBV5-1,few,TGCGCCAGCAGCACGCCAGGGGGACAAGAGACCCAGTACTTC,CASSTPGGQETQYF
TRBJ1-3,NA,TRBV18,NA,TGTGCCACCTCCGGGGCAGATGGAAACACCATATATTTT,CATSGADGNTIYF
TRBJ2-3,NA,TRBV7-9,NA,TGTGCCAGCGTCCTCGGTGGCACAGATACGCAGTATTTT,CASVLGGTDTQYF
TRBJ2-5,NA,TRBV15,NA,TGTGCCACCGGAACGCGGGACATCCGGGGAGAGACCCAGTACTTC,CATGTRDIRGETQYF
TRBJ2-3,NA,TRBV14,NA,TGTGCCAGCAGCTGGGGCGGGCCCTTCACAGATACGCAGTATTTT,CASSWGGPFTDTQYF
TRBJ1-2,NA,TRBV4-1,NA,TGCGCCAGCAGCCAACTTGGGACGGGTCGATATGGCTACACCTTC,CASSQLGTGRYGYTF
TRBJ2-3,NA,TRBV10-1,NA,TGCGCCAGCAGGAGGGACGACACAGATACGCAGTATTTT,CASRRDDTDTQYF
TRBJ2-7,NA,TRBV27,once,TGTGCCAGCAGTTCCCTTGTTGAGCAGTACTTC,CASSSLVEQYF
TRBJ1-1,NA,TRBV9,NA,TGTGCCAGCAGCCTTAGGGGGGGCGTGAACACTGAAGCTTTCTTT,CASSLRGGVNTEAFF
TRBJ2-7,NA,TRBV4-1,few,TGCGCCAGCAGCGCTAGGGGAGACTACGGAGAGCAGTACTTC,CASSARGDYGEQYF
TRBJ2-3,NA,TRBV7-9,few,TGTGCCAGCAGCTTATCGGCGGTAGGCGCAGATACGCAGTATTTT,CASSLSAVGADTQYF
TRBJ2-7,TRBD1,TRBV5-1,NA,TGCGCCAGCAGCCCGGATGCAGGGGGCTCCTACGAGCAGTACTTC,CASSPDAGGSYEQYF
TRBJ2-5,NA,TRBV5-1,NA,TGCGCCAGCAGCTTTGATGGGTCCAAGGCACGAGAGACCCAGTACTTC,CASSFDGSKARETQYF
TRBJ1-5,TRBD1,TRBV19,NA,TGTGCCAGTCGACAGGGTGGTCAGCCCCAGCATTTT,CASRQGGQPQHF
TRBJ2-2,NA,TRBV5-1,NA,TGCGCCAGCAGCTCTGGCAGGGCCGTCAATGGCGGGGAGCTGTTTTTT,CASSSGRAVNGGELFF
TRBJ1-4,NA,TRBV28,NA,TGTGCCAGTAGAAAGCCAGAGGGGCCTAATGAAAAACTGTTTTTT,CASRKPEGPNEKLFF
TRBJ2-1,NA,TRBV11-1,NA,TGTGCCAGCAGCTCCCGGGGGAAGGGATTAAATGAGCAGTTCTTC,CASSSRGKGLNEQFF
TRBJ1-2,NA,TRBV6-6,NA,TGTGCCAGCAGTTACTCCGGGGCCAGGCAAGGGGGCTACACCTTC,CASSYSGARQGGYTF
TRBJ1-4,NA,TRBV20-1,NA,TGCAGTGCTGCGGGGGAAAAACTGTTTTTT,CSAAGEKLFF
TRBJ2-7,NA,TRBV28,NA,TGTGCCAGCAGCATTGGGGGGAGGCCTGACGAGCAGTACTTC,CASSIGGRPDEQYF
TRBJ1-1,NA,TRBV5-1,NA,TGCGCCAGCAGCTTGGCGGGGTGGGACACTGAAGCTTTCTTT,CASSLAGWDTEAFF
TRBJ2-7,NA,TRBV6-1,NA,TGTGCCAGCAGCAGTTCGGACAGCAGCTCCTACGAGCAGTACTTC,CASSSSDSSSYEQYF
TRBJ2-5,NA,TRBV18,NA,TGTGCCAGCTCACACCCGGGGGAGACCCAGTACTTC,CASSHPGETQYF
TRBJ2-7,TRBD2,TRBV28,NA,TGTGCCAGCAGTCCTTCCTTAGCGGGAGTGAGGTCCTACGAGCAGTACTTC,CASSPSLAGVRSYEQYF
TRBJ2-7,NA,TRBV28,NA,TGTGCCAGCAGTTGGGGTCAAATGGGGACCTACGAGCAGTACTTC,CASSWGQMGTYEQYF
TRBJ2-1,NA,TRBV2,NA,TGTGCCAGCAGTGAAGGGCAAGGGTACTTAGAGCAGTTCTTC,CASSEGQGYLEQFF
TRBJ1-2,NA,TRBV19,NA,TGTGCCAGTAGTCCCTACTACCGGACAGATACCCCAAACTATGGCTACACCTTC,CASSPYYRTDTPNYGYTF
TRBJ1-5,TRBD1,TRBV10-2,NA,TGCGCCAGCAGACCCGGGACAGGCAATCAGCCCCAGCATTTT,CASRPGTGNQPQHF
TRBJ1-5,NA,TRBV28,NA,TGTGCCAGCAACCCCGGGAGTTTGGGCAATCAGCCCCAGCATTTT,CASNPGSLGNQPQHF
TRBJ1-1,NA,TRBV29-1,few,TGCAGCGTTGAACAGGGTCAGAACACTGAAGCTTTCTTT,CSVEQGQNTEAFF